This T cell receptor beta chain was sequenced during a study of T cells in Graves' hyperthyroidism and ophthalmopathy. Findings of the study overall: Ophthalmopathy cases were set apart from stable hyperthyroidism by a 13 V-J model.

This CDR3 comprises 15 residues. Germline V lookup: CDR1 MNHEY, CDR2 SMNVEV (reference sequence). V shed 5 bases and J shed 3 bases, with 14 bases lying between them. Amplification yielded TCR beta CDR3 regions, with RNA transcripts as the source. The HTBI primer set drove a first-round RT-PCR of the TCR CDR3. Using its own MiXCR run on the multiplex PCR reads, TCRdb lists one record per CDR3 protein. The sample yields approximately 520,000 distinct CDR3 sequences, around 21% seen once. This clonotype was seen repeatedly, ten times or more. Antigen: not known. Stable disease denoted Graves' hyperthyroidism without ophthalmopathy progression within 18 months. Patients with uncontrolled infections, other autoimmune diseases, pregnancy or lactation were excluded. The authors obtained PBMCs from 7.5 to 10 ml of fresh peripheral blood.

Sequencing input: blood. The receptor was derived from a young man with Graves' hyperthyroidism. The V call is TRBV27, the J call TRBJ1-5; no clear D gene. CDR3 region: CASSPIRAYNQPQHF. CDR3 sequence (DNA): TGTGCCAGCAGTCCCATCCGGGCCTACAATCAGCCCCAGCATTTT.